Listed below are T cell receptor beta chains from one sample, sequenced in a study of monozygotic twins with inflammatory bowel disease. TCRdb re-called the 5' RACE reads; one entry per CDR3 protein, DNA not given. The sample data list hundreds of thousands of distinct CDR3 sequences. The sample comprised blood. These receptors all stem from a human donor with ulcerative colitis or Crohn's disease, or a healthy co-twin of an affected twin (not recorded which). CDR3s include the opening cysteine and the closing phenylalanine or tryptophan.

v_call: TRBV5-1
j_call: TRBJ2-3
cdr3_aa: CASSPDQPPQYF

v_call: TRBV7-2
j_call: TRBJ1-5
cdr3_aa: CASSLGQGKEQPQHF

v_call: TRBV15
j_call: TRBJ2-7
cdr3_aa: CATSRDLREQYF

v_call: TRBV7-9
j_call: TRBJ1-1
cdr3_aa: CASSRTGGHLNTEAFF

v_call: TRBV4-2
j_call: TRBJ2-7
cdr3_aa: CASSPDLTYEQYF

v_call: TRBV19
j_call: TRBJ2-5
cdr3_aa: CASSSGQAQETQYF

v_call: TRBV5-1
j_call: TRBJ2-7
cdr3_aa: CASSLDLPNEQYF

v_call: TRBV6-5
j_call: TRBJ2-2
cdr3_aa: CASSFRAGELFF

v_call: TRBV3-1
j_call: TRBJ2-1
cdr3_aa: CASSQGTSDYYNEQFF

v_call: TRBV5-4
j_call: TRBJ1-4
cdr3_aa: CASSLAGTGSEKLFF

v_call: TRBV5-1
j_call: TRBJ1-5
cdr3_aa: CASSLDGQGNQPQHF

v_call: TRBV7-9
j_call: TRBJ1-5
cdr3_aa: CASSSGQRTLLEPQHF

v_call: TRBV27
j_call: TRBJ2-7
cdr3_aa: CASSSQGRTYEQYF

v_call: TRBV12-3/TRBV12-4
j_call: TRBJ1-1
cdr3_aa: CASSLRSRATTEAFF

v_call: TRBV3-1
j_call: TRBJ1-2
cdr3_aa: CASSQVFGSGLRDYGYTF

v_call: TRBV7-9
j_call: TRBJ1-3
cdr3_aa: CASSLYGANSGNTIYF

v_call: TRBV11-2
j_call: TRBJ2-3
cdr3_aa: CASSRRTSGVTDTQYF

v_call: TRBV24-1
j_call: TRBJ2-7
cdr3_aa: CATSDWDLPYEQYF

v_call: TRBV6-5
j_call: TRBJ2-1
cdr3_aa: CASSYSPTSGRMNEQFF

v_call: TRBV9
j_call: TRBJ2-7
cdr3_aa: CASSAGLADYEQYF

v_call: TRBV6-5
j_call: TRBJ1-6
cdr3_aa: CASSYFRAGGSYNSPLHF

v_call: TRBV18
j_call: TRBJ2-1
cdr3_aa: CASSPQRPGNSYNEQFF

v_call: TRBV5-1
j_call: TRBJ2-5
cdr3_aa: CASTEGQGWETQYF

v_call: TRBV7-2
j_call: TRBJ2-1
cdr3_aa: CASSHIYNEQFF

v_call: TRBV28
j_call: TRBJ1-2
cdr3_aa: CASSPTLTGGFGYTF